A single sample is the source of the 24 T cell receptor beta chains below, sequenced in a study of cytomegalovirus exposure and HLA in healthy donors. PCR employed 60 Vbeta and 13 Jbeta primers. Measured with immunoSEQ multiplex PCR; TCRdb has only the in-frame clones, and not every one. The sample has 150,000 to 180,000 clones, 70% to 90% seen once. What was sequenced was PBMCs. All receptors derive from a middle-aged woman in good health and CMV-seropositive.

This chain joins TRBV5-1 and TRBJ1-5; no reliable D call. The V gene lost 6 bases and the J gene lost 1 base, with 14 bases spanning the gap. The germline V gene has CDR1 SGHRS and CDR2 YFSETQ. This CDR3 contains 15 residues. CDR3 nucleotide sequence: TGCGCCAGCAAGCCGAGGTCTGGGAGCAATCAGCCCCAGCATTTT. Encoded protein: CASKPRSGSNQPQHF.

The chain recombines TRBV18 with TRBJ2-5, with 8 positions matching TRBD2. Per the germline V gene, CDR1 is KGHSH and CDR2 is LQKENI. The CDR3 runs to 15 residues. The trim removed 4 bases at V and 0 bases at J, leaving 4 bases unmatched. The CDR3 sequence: CASSHSGMYQETQYF. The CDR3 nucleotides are TGTGCCAGCTCACATAGCGGGATGTACCAAGAGACCCAGTACTTC.

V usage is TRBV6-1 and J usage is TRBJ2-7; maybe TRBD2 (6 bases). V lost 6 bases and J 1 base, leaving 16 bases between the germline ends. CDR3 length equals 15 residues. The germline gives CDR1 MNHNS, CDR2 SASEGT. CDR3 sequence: CASRSGTGFSYEQYF. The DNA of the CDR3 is TGTGCCAGCAGGTCCGGGACTGGCTTTTCCTACGAGCAGTACTTC.

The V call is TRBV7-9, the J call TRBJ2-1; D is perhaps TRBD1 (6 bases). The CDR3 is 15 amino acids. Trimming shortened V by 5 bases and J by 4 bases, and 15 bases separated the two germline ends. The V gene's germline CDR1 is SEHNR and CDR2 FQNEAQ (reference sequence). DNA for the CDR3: TGTGCCAGCAGCCCCCTGACAGGCGCTTACAATGAGCAGTTCTTC. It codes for CASSPLTGAYNEQFF.

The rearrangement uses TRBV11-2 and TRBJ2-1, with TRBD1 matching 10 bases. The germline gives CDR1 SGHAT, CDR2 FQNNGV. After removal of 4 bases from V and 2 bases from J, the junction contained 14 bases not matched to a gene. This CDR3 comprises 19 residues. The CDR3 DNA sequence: TGTGCCAGCAGCTCTAAGGGGACAGGGGCAGCTAGCACCTACAATGAGCAGTTCTTC. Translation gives CASSSKGTGAASTYNEQFF.

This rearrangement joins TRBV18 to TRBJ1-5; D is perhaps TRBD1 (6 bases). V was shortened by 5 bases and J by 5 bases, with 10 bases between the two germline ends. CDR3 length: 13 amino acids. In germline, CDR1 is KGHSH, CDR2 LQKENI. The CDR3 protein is CASSAGADQPQHF. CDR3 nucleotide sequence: TGTGCCAGCTCAGCGGGGGCCGATCAGCCCCAGCATTTT.

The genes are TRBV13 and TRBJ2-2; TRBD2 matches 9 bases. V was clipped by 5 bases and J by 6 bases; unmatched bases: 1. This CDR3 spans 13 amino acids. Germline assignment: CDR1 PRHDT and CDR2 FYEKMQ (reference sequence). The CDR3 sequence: CASSGGRAGELFF. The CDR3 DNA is TGTGCCAGCAGCGGCGGGAGGGCCGGGGAGCTGTTTTTT.

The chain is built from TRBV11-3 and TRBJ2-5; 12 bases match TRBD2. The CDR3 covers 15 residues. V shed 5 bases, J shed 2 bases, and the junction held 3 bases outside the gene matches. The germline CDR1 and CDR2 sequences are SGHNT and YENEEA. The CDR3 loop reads CASSPGTSGQETQYF. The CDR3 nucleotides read TGTGCCAGCAGCCCGGGGACTAGCGGGCAAGAGACCCAGTACTTC. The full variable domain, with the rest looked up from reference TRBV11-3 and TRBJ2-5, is EAGVVQSPRYKIIEKKQPVAFWCNPISGHNTLYWYLQNLGQGPELLIRYENEEAVDDSQLPKDRFSAERLKGVDSTLKIQPAELGDSAVYLCASSPGTSGQETQYFGPGTRLLVL.

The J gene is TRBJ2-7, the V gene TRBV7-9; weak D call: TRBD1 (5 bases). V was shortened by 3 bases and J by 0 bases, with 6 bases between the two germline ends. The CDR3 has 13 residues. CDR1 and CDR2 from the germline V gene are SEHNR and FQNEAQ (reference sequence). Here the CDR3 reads CASSLTASYEQYF. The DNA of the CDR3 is TGTGCCAGCAGCTTGACAGCCTCCTACGAGCAGTACTTC.

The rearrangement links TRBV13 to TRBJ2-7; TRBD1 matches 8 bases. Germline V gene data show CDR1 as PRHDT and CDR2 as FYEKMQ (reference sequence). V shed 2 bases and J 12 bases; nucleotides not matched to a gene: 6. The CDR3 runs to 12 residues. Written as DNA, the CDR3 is TGTGCCAGCAGCTTACAAGGACAGGGACCGTACTTC. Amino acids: CASSLQGQGPYF. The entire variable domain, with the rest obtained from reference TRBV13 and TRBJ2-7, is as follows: AAGVIQSPRHLIKEKRETATLKCYPIPRHDTVYWYQQGPGQDPQFLISFYEKMQSDKGSIPDRFSAQQFSDYHSELNMSSLELGDSALYFCASSLQGQGPYFGPGTRLTVT.

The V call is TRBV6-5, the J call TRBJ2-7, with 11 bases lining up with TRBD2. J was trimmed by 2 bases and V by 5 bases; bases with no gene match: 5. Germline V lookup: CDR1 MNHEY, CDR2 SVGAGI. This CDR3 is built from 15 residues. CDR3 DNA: TGTGCCAGCAGTCCCCAGGGACTAGCGGCCTACGAGCAGTACTTC. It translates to CASSPQGLAAYEQYF.

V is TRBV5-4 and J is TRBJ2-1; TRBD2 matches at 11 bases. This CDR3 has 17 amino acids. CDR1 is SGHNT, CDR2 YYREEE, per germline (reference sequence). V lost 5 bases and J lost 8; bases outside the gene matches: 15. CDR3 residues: CASSPAQLAGGSHEQFF. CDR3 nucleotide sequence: TGTGCCAGCAGTCCAGCCCAATTAGCGGGAGGGAGTCATGAGCAGTTCTTC.

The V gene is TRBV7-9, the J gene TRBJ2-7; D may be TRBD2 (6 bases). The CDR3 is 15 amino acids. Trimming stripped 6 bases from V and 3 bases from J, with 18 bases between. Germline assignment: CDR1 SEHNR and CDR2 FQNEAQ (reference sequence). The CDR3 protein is CASSSKVGLHYEQYF. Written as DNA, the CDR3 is TGTGCCAGCAGTTCGAAGGTGGGACTGCACTACGAGCAGTACTTC.

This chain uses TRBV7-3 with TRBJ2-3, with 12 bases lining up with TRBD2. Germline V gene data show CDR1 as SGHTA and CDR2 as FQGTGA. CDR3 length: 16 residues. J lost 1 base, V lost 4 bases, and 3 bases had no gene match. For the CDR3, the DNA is TGTGCCAGCAGCTCGCGACTAGCGGGAGGCACAGATACGCAGTATTTT. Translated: CASSSRLAGGTDTQYF. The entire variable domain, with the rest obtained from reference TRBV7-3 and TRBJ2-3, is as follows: GAGVSQTPSNKVTEKGKYVELRCDPISGHTALYWYRQSLGQGPEFLIYFQGTGAADDSGLPNDRFFAVRPEGSVSTLKIQRTERGDSAVYLCASSSRLAGGTDTQYFGPGTRLTVL.

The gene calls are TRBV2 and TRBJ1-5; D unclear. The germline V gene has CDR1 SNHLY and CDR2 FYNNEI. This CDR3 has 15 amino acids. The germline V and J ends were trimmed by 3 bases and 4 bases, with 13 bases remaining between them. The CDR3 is CASSESEGRNQPQHF. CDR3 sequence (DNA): TGTGCCAGCAGTGAGTCGGAAGGGAGGAATCAGCCCCAGCATTTT.

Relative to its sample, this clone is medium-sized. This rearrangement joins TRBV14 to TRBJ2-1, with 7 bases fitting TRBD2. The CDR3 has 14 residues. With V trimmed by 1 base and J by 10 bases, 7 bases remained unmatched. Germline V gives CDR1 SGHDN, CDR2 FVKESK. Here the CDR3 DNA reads TGTGCCAGCAGCCAAGTGAGCGGGATAGGAGAGCAGTTCTTC. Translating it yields CASSQVSGIGEQFF.

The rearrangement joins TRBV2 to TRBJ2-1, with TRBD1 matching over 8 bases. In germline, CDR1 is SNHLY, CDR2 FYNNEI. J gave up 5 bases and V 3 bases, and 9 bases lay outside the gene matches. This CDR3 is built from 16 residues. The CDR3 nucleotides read TGTGCCAGCAGTGACCGACAGGGGTATTTCGACAATGAGCAGTTCTTC. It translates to CASSDRQGYFDNEQFF.

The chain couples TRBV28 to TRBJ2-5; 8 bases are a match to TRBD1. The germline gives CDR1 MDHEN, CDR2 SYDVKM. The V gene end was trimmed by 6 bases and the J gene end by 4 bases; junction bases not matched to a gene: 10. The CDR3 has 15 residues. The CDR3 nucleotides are TGTGCCAGCAGCCCCGGACAGGGTCTCTCAGAGACCCAGTACTTC. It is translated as CASSPGQGLSETQYF.

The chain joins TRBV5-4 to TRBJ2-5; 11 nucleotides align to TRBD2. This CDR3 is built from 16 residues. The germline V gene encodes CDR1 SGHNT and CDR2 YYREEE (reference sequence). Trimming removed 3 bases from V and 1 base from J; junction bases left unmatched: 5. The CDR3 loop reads CASSSPGLAVQETQYF. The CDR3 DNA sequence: TGTGCCAGCAGCTCCCCGGGACTAGCGGTCCAAGAGACCCAGTACTTC.

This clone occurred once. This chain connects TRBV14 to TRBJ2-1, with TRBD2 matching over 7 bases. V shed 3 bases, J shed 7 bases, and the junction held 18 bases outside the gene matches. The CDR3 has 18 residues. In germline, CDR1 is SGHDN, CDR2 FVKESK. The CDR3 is CASSHGRVGWRERNEQFF. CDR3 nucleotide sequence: TGTGCCAGCAGCCACGGGCGAGTGGGGTGGCGGGAGAGAAATGAGCAGTTCTTC.

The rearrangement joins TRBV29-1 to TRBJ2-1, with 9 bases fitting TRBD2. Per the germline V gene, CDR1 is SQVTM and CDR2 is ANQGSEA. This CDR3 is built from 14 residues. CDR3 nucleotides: TGCAGTCTATCGGCCGGGACTAGCTTACGTGAGCAGTTCTTC. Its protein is CSLSAGTSLREQFF.

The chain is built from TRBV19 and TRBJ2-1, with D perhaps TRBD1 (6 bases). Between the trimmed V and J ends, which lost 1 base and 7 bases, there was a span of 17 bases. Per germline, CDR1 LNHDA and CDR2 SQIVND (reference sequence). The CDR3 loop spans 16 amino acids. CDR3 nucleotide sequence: TGTGCCAGTAGTATAGGTTCCTACGGGACATTTAATGAGCAGTTCTTC. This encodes CASSIGSYGTFNEQFF.

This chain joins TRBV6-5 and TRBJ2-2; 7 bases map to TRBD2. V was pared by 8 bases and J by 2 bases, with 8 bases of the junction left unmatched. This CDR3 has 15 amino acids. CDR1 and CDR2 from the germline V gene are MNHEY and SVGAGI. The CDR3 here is CASGGGSHNTGELFF. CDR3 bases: TGTGCCAGCGGCGGGGGATCCCACAACACCGGGGAGCTGTTTTTT.

The CDR3 protein is CASSEARKGDEQYF. CDR3 in DNA: TGTGCCAGCAGTGAAGCCCGGAAGGGGGACGAGCAGTACTTC. The chain couples TRBV6-1 to TRBJ2-7, with D perhaps TRBD1 (6 bases). The CDR3 totals 14 residues. With 0 bases removed from V and 5 bases from J, the gap between germline ends came to 11 bases. CDR1 and CDR2 from the germline V gene are MNHNS and SASEGT.